This T cell receptor (beta chain) was captured in a study of identical twins. Unique molecular identifiers were present on the cDNA, and a universal primer site came from template switching. TCRdb processed the 5' RACE reads anew with MiXCR; each CDR3 protein has one entry. Of some 690,000 distinct CDR3 sequences detected, over 20% appear once; the ten largest clones hold approximately 4.5%. Overall study results and limits: Zero-insertion analyses were open to partial confounding by invariant MAIT and iNKT cells.

The table lists this clonotype with many counts. Its antigen remains unidentified. CDR3 size: 14 residues. Germline V gene sequence: CDR1 DFQATT, CDR2 SNEGSKA (reference sequence). V lost 4 bases and J lost 1, with 11 bases in between. The same specimen was also included in a second study, on T cells expressing NK-cell markers. That source notes: Researchers got TCR beta repertoires out of sorted CD3+CD56+NKG2C+, CD3+CD56+NKG2C- and CD3+CD56-NKG2C+ T cells. Restriction of the sorted population to alpha-beta TCR T cells was achieved in several experiments with an anti-gamma-delta TCR antibody.

This clonotype originated in a woman aged 18-29 years in good health. The V gene is TRBV20-1, the J gene TRBJ2-1; no reliable D call. Sequencing was carried out using PBMCs. The CDR3 DNA sequence: TGCAGTGCTACTCAGGAATGGTCCTACAATGAGCAGTTCTTC. Translated: CSATQEWSYNEQFF.